The clone carrying this T cell receptor beta chain was observed at least ten times. Its antigen is as yet unknown. This entry is derived from a study of naive and memory T cell subsets. Overall study results and limits: Over 85% of naive TCR sequences appeared only once, unlike memory subsets.

Trimming took 4 bases from V and 3 from J, leaving 10 bases between them. The CDR3 loop spans 13 amino acids. CDR1 is DFQATT, CDR2 SNEGSKA, per germline (reference sequence). Two oligonucleotides, mixed equimolar, formed the beta constant-region primer covering TRBC1 and TRBC2. Each CDR3 protein is one row after TCRdb ran MiXCR on the UMI-ligation and nested PCR reads. The table lists 81,000 or so distinct CDR3 sequences, 7% to 8% of them singletons. Alpha and beta libraries were amplified separately from the second PCR onward. Sequenced material: central memory CD4+ T cells from blood. The chain has TRBV20-1 and TRBJ1-5; the D is unclear. This clonotype originated in a human donor in good health. The CDR3 nucleotides read TGCAGTGCTATTTCGACCATCAATCAGCCCCAGCATTTT. Residues: CSAISTINQPQHF.